A selection of T cell receptor beta chains follows, all from one sample in a study of immune cell composition in non-small cell lung cancer. Assay: immunoSEQ multiplex PCR; the TCRdb copy retains only in-frame clones and omits some. The table has about 6,100 clones, over 55% seen once. The sequenced material came from non-adjacent lung tissue. Receptors originate from a human donor with non-small cell lung cancer. CDR3s leave out the opening cysteine and the closing phenylalanine or tryptophan.

J gene | V gene | CDR3 protein
TRBJ1-6 | TRBV6-4 | ASSQDRESALH
TRBJ2-1 | TRBV29-1 | SVYNNVTSGVPYNEQF
TRBJ1-1 | TRBV5-6 | ASSLGGNTEAF
TRBJ1-5 | TRBV11-2 | ASSLDRGDQPQH
TRBJ1-2 | TRBV11-1 | ASSLVSQGARGYT
TRBJ1-2 | TRBV2 | ASSEGQGPYGYT
TRBJ2-1 | TRBV5-1 | ASTPVRDISYNEQF
TRBJ1-1 | TRBV5-6 | ASSISGEAF
TRBJ2-1 | TRBV19 | ASSKTSGSLSEQF
TRBJ2-1 | TRBV7-3 | ASSSTGTTGNEQF
TRBJ1-3 | TRBV5-6 | ASSSGGYSRNTIY
TRBJ1-6 | TRBV4-3 | ASSQGRGSANSPLH
TRBJ1-2 | TRBV9 | ASSVGTGSNYGYT
TRBJ1-2 | TRBV6-5 | ASSYQGAEGYT
TRBJ1-5 | TRBV7-9 | ASSLGGDQPQH
TRBJ1-2 | TRBV28 | ATDFGSYGYT
TRBJ2-7 | TRBV7-9 | ASSSGQGAREQY
TRBJ1-3 | TRBV5-8 | ASSLWSAGLDTIY
TRBJ2-1 | TRBV4-1 | ASSQPLAGGPRF
TRBJ2-1 | TRBV5-3 | ARSSSGGDEQF
TRBJ1-2 | TRBV10-3 | AISGLGGGEPMTGGYT
TRBJ1-2 | TRBV13 | ASSLGLTVLYGYT
TRBJ1-4 | TRBV6-1 | ARGEGSANEKLF
TRBJ1-6 | TRBV7-8 | ASSLASTGKTPLH